This TCR beta chain was captured in a study of human T cells and chemical hapten exposure. Whole-study context: Patients were mainly female, each with alopecia areata, totalis or universalis.

A note on this clonotype: Antigen: not known.

MiXCR, run by TCRdb on the RACE reads, gives a single entry per CDR3 protein. This table holds approximately 96,000 distinct CDR3 sequences, 9.3% found once. V lost 2 bases and J 1 base, leaving 32 bases between the germline ends. CDR3 length equals 23 residues. CDR1 is SEHNR and CDR2 is FQNEAQ in the germline V gene (reference sequence). Time point described: patch test 2, 6 weeks after DPC sensitization. Treatment reported: therapeutic diphenylcyclopropenone sensitization with weekly scalp DPC. Patches went on only after blood had been drawn each time. Donation of samples came from alopecia patients who were 18 to 70 years old and suitable for DPC. Findings and caveats of the study: In comparison with controls, expanded TCRs gave rise to a significantly larger number of large CDR3 similarity clusters.

This TCR derives from a woman between 40 and 55 years old with alopecia areata. Some clones in this sample may be carry-over from other donors' samples. Sample: whole blood, taken in connection with sensitization to the hapten diphenylcyclopropenone (DPC). V gene TRBV7-9 combines with J gene TRBJ2-2; possibly TRBD1 for D (6 bases). In DNA form, the CDR3 reads TGTGCCAGCAGCTTACTTCGCCAACGAACCAGGGGACCAGCGGAACAGAACACCGGGGAGCTGTTTTTT. Translated: CASSLLRQRTRGPAEQNTGELFF.